The 21 T cell receptor beta chains in this list originate from one sample, sequenced in a study of response to subunit inactivated influenza vaccine. One entry per CDR3 protein, called by TCRdb with MiXCR from the RT-PCR reads. The data show hundreds of thousands of distinct CDR3 sequences, about 18% seen once. Sequenced material: PBMCs from blood, taken about 5 days after vaccination. Source of these receptors: a man aged 45 to 65 who received an inactivated influenza vaccine.

This clonotype came up a few times. This chain connects TRBV20-1 to TRBJ1-5; D is perhaps TRBD1 (5 bases). V lost 0 bases, J lost 7 bases, and 16 bases lay in between. The germline gives CDR1 DFQATT, CDR2 SNEGSKA (reference sequence). The CDR3 is made up of 15 amino acids. The CDR3 region has the DNA TGCAGTGCTAGAGATTTAAGGGGAGCGGACCAGCCCCAGCATTTT. It is translated as CSARDLRGADQPQHF.

This clonotype was detected a few times. This rearrangement joins TRBV29-1 to TRBJ2-5, with 10 bases aligning to TRBD1. CDR3 length: 14 residues. V dropped 4 bases and J dropped 5; count of bases not matched to a gene: 7. Germline assignment: CDR1 SQVTM and CDR2 ANQGSEA. In DNA form, the CDR3 reads TGCAGCGTTGTGGGACAGGGGATTCGGGAGACCCAGTACTTC. As protein: CSVVGQGIRETQYF.

V gene TRBV6-1 combines with J gene TRBJ2-5, with D uncertain. Germline lookup yields CDR1 MNHNS and CDR2 SASEGT. V lost 2 bases, J lost 1 base, and 20 bases lay in between. CDR3 length: 18 amino acids. The CDR3 DNA reads as TGTGCCAGCAGTGAAAGCTTTCGCTCAAAGGGCGGCCAAGAGACCCAGTACTTC. Residues: CASSESFRSKGGQETQYF.

CDR3 residues: CASSFGGVSTDTQYF. The CDR3 nucleotides are TGCGCCAGCAGCTTCGGAGGGGTTTCCACAGATACGCAGTATTTT. This sequence joins TRBV5-1 and TRBJ2-3, with D possibly matching TRBD2 (6 bases). The CDR3 spans 15 residues. V gave up 2 bases and J gave up 2 bases, with 12 bases separating them. The germline CDR1 and CDR2 sequences are SGHRS and YFSETQ.

This clonotype has a handful of counts. This chain uses TRBV5-1 with TRBJ2-1; the match to TRBD2 covers 11 bases. CDR1 and CDR2 (germline): SGHRS, YFSETQ. The junction had 15 bases not matched to a gene; V was cut back by 4 bases and J by 0 bases. The CDR3 runs 20 residues. The CDR3 reads CASSGTGTSGAIGSYNEQFF. The DNA for the CDR3 is TGCGCCAGCAGCGGAACCGGGACTAGCGGTGCAATCGGCTCCTACAATGAGCAGTTCTTC.

This clonotype has ten or more counts. The rearrangement links TRBV6-5 to TRBJ2-1; 9 positions agree with TRBD1. The CDR3 length is 15 residues. Germline CDR1 and CDR2: MNHEY and SVGAGI. V gave up 2 bases and J gave up 8 bases; unmatched junction bases: 7. The CDR3 nucleotides read TGTGCCAGCAGTTACCGGGACAGGGTAGCGGATGAGCAGTTCTTC. The encoded protein is CASSYRDRVADEQFF.

This clonotype showed up just a few times. The chain joins TRBV20-1 to TRBJ2-5, with TRBD1 identical over 9 bases. Germline loops: CDR1 DFQATT, CDR2 SNEGSKA (reference sequence). The length of the CDR3 is 13 residues. V dropped 5 bases and J dropped 5; count of bases not matched to a gene: 6. For the CDR3, the DNA is TGCAGTGCTCGCGGGACAGGGACGGAGACCCAGTACTTC. This sequence encodes CSARGTGTETQYF.

The rearrangement uses TRBV20-1 and TRBJ2-2, with 10 bases that match TRBD2. This CDR3 spans 15 amino acids. CDR1 and CDR2 from the germline V gene are DFQATT and SNEGSKA (reference sequence). The V gene end was trimmed by 3 bases and the J gene end by 5 bases; junction bases not matched to a gene: 6. The chain's CDR3 is CSARTLAGVTGELFF. The CDR3 DNA reads as TGCAGTGCTAGGACCCTAGCGGGAGTTACCGGGGAGCTGTTTTTT.

This chain links TRBV12-3 or TRBV12-4 with TRBJ2-7, with 9 bases lining up with TRBD2. The CDR3 contains 15 residues. The trim removed 6 bases at V and 6 bases at J, leaving 12 bases unmatched. CDR3 residues: CASSAAMGLAGEQYF. The CDR3 DNA reads TGTGCCAGCAGCGCAGCGATGGGACTAGCAGGCGAGCAGTACTTC.

The V and J genes are TRBV6-2 or TRBV6-3 and TRBJ2-7; TRBD1 matches at 7 bases. Looked up from germline, CDR1 is MNHEY and CDR2 is SVGEGT. V shed 6 bases, J shed 2 bases, and the junction held 7 bases outside the gene matches. The CDR3 contains 14 residues. The CDR3, as DNA: TGTGCCAGCAGGAATAGACAGGGTACCTACGAGCAGTACTTC. Its protein is CASRNRQGTYEQYF.

This clonotype was recorded at least ten times. V and J are TRBV20-1 and TRBJ1-1; 8 bases align to TRBD1. Losses at the gene ends were 6 bases for V and 1 base for J; bases not matched to a gene: 4. Germline CDR1 and CDR2: DFQATT and SNEGSKA (reference sequence). CDR3 length: 13 residues. The CDR3 sequence: CSAPGQGNTEAFF. The CDR3 DNA reads TGCAGTGCACCTGGACAGGGGAACACTGAAGCTTTCTTT.

The genes are TRBV28 and TRBJ1-5, with D hard to call. CDR3 length: 13 residues. The V and J ends lost 7 bases and 0 bases respectively, with 7 bases between them. Germline V gene lookup returns CDR1 MDHEN and CDR2 SYDVKM. CDR3 nucleotides: TGTGCCAGCAACGGGGATAGCAATCAGCCCCAGCATTTT. This codes for CASNGDSNQPQHF.

This clonotype was seen a handful of times. This chain joins TRBV12-3 or TRBV12-4 and TRBJ2-1, with TRBD1 matching over 9 bases. The CDR3 consists of 15 residues. The trim removed 4 bases at V and 4 bases at J, leaving 5 bases unmatched. Written as DNA, the CDR3 is TGTGCCAGCAGTTCTCGGGACAGGGCATACAATGAGCAGTTCTTC. Translated: CASSSRDRAYNEQFF.

This clonotype was found many times. The V call is TRBV29-1, the J call TRBJ2-7; 14 nucleotides line up with TRBD2. The CDR3 covers 14 residues. Germline CDR1 reads SQVTM; CDR2 reads ANQGSEA. Trimming removed 6 bases from V and 4 bases from J; junction bases left unmatched: 5. The DNA for the CDR3 is TGCAGCGTCACGGGACTAGCGGGAGTGTACGAGCAGTACTTC. Protein product: CSVTGLAGVYEQYF.

The V and J genes are TRBV7-8 and TRBJ2-2; tentatively, D is TRBD1 (5 bases). V was shortened by 2 bases and J by 7 bases, with 8 bases between the two germline ends. In germline, CDR1 is SGHVS, CDR2 FQNEAQ. This CDR3 is built from 13 residues. This CDR3 is CASSLQTVGELFF. CDR3 DNA: TGTGCCAGCAGCTTACAGACAGTCGGGGAGCTGTTTTTT. Full variable domain (remainder filled in from reference TRBV7-8 and TRBJ2-2): GAGVSQSPRYKVAKRGQDVALRCDPISGHVSLFWYQQALGQGPEFLTYFQNEAQLDKSGLPSDRFFAERPEGSVSTLKIQRTQQEDSAVYLCASSLQTVGELFFGEGSRLTVL.

This sequence joins TRBV7-2 and TRBJ2-7; D is possibly TRBD1 (6 bases). The germline CDR1 and CDR2 sequences are SGHTA and FQGNSA. The CDR3 sequence is 16 residues long. The V end lost 0 bases, the J end lost 1 base, and 13 bases lay between the germline ends. CDR3 region: CASSLAAGAKSYEQYF. In DNA form, the CDR3 reads TGTGCCAGCAGCTTAGCAGCAGGGGCCAAGTCCTACGAGCAGTACTTC. Together with reference TRBV7-2 and TRBJ2-7, the CDR3 gives the full variable domain: GAGVSQSPSNKVTEKGKDVELRCDPISGHTALYWYRQSLGQGLEFLIYFQGNSAPDKSGLPSDRFSAERTGGSVSTLTIQRTQQEDSAVYLCASSLAAGAKSYEQYFGPGTRLTVT.

The table lists this clonotype with many counts. This chain connects TRBV20-1 to TRBJ1-5; no definite D call. V dropped 0 bases and J dropped 8 bases, with 14 bases sitting between them. The CDR3 extends over 14 amino acids. Germline CDR1 and CDR2: DFQATT and SNEGSKA (reference sequence). CDR3 in DNA: TGCAGTGCTAGAGATCTTGAGGGCCCGGAGCCCCAGCATTTT. Its translation is CSARDLEGPEPQHF.

Only a few counts were recorded for this clonotype. This chain uses TRBV15 with TRBJ2-3, with 7 bases that match TRBD1. The CDR3 has 16 residues. V gave up 3 bases and J gave up 0 bases; unmatched junction bases: 6. CDR1 LNHNV and CDR2 YYDKDF come from the germline V gene (reference sequence). The CDR3 loop is CATSRTGTASTDTQYF. Here the CDR3 DNA reads TGTGCCACCAGCAGGACCGGGACAGCTAGCACAGATACGCAGTATTTT.

V and J are TRBV20-1 and TRBJ1-6; TRBD1 might be the D (5 bases). Trimming took off 2 bases at V and 7 bases at J, with 12 bases between the two ends. This CDR3 region has 14 residues. Germline V gene sequence: CDR1 DFQATT, CDR2 SNEGSKA (reference sequence). The DNA of the CDR3 is TGCAGTGCTAGACTCGGGGACTTCAATTCACCCCTCCACTTT. This sequence encodes CSARLGDFNSPLHF.

In this sample, this clonotype turned up a few times. V gene TRBV12-3 or TRBV12-4 combines with J gene TRBJ2-7, with 7 bases that match TRBD1. CDR3 length: 14 amino acids. The V and J ends lost 6 bases and 0 bases, in that order; junction bases with no gene match: 5. CDR3 nucleotide sequence: TGTGCCAGCAGCGGACAGGAAAGCTCCTACGAGCAGTACTTC. Protein product: CASSGQESSYEQYF.

This clonotype was observed a few times. CDR3: CASIPNEGGELFF. CDR3 bases: TGTGCCAGCATACCGAATGAAGGCGGGGAGCTGTTTTTT. The chain has TRBV27 and TRBJ2-2; no clear D. V lost 7 bases and J lost 7, with 13 bases in between. The CDR3 runs to 13 residues. Germline-derived CDR1 and CDR2 are MNHEY and SMNVEV (reference sequence).